This passage covers 14 T cell receptor beta chains from one sample sequenced in a study of graft-versus-host responses after intestinal transplantation. Assay: immunoSEQ multiplex PCR; the TCRdb copy retains only in-frame clones and omits some. The profile shows 80,000 to 95,000 clones, about 93% of them singletons. Antigens for these TCRs are unknown. The sample consisted of unstimulated CD8+ T cells sorted from spleen or lymph node cells, taken before intestinal transplant. These TCRs come from a human donor who received an intestinal transplant.

The chain is built from TRBV5-1 and TRBJ1-1; TRBD1 matches at 7 bases. Germline V gene lookup returns CDR1 SGHRS and CDR2 YFSETQ. The CDR3 contains 15 residues. V shed 4 bases, J shed 6 bases, and the junction held 12 bases outside the gene matches. The CDR3 DNA reads TGCGCCAGCAGCGTAAATCCAGGGGGGTTCGCTGAAGCTTTCTTT. Translated, it gives CASSVNPGGFAEAFF.

V is TRBV19 and J is TRBJ1-2; a weak D match, TRBD1 (6 bases). Germline CDR1 reads LNHDA; CDR2 reads SQIVND (reference sequence). The CDR3 totals 12 residues. Trimming pared 9 bases from V and 3 bases from J, leaving 11 bases between. The CDR3, as DNA: TGTGCCAGCCGGGACACCTACTATGGCTACACCTTC. This codes for CASRDTYYGYTF.

This clone has just one count. The genes are TRBV7-7 and TRBJ2-1, with D possibly being TRBD1 (8 bases). V lost 1 base, J lost 2 bases, and 12 bases lay in between. The CDR3 runs to 16 residues. Germline CDR1 SSHAT, CDR2 FNYEAQ (reference sequence). The CDR3 reads CASSLVTGGAYNEQFF. CDR3 sequence (DNA): TGTGCCAGCAGCTTAGTTACAGGGGGGGCCTACAATGAGCAGTTCTTC.

The gene calls are TRBV4-3 and TRBJ2-1; 8 bases match TRBD1. Germline V lookup: CDR1 LGHNA, CDR2 YSLEER. The ends lost 0 bases at V and 7 bases at J; junction bases unmatched: 8. The CDR3 sequence is 16 residues long. The CDR3 DNA follows: TGCGCCAGCAGCCAAGATCGGCAGGGGGCGGGTAATGAGCAGTTCTTC. Residues: CASSQDRQGAGNEQFF.

The chain uses TRBV4-3 and TRBJ1-2; TRBD1 is a possible D gene (5 bases). Germline V gene sequence: CDR1 LGHNA, CDR2 YSLEER. Deletions cut 0 bases from V and 5 bases from J, with 16 bases between. The CDR3 has 16 residues. The CDR3 loop is CASSQEIGGSPYGYTF. As DNA, the CDR3 is TGCGCCAGCAGCCAAGAAATCGGGGGATCACCTTATGGCTACACCTTC.

The chain has TRBV7-9 and TRBJ1-3; D gene unclear. This CDR3 is built from 15 residues. V was cut by 1 base and J by 1 base, with 8 bases left in between. Germline values: CDR1 SEHNR, CDR2 FQNEAQ (reference sequence). This CDR3 is CASSLGPDSGNTIYF. CDR3 in DNA: TGTGCCAGCAGCTTAGGGCCAGATTCTGGAAACACCATATATTTT.

The chain links TRBV2 to TRBJ2-3; possibly TRBD2 for D (5 bases). The V and J ends lost 3 bases and 4 bases respectively, with 20 bases between them. The CDR3 has 17 amino acids. Germline V lookup: CDR1 SNHLY, CDR2 FYNNEI. For the CDR3, the DNA is TGTGCCAGCAGTGATTCTTTGGGTGATGAGGGCGCAGATACGCAGTATTTT. This translates into CASSDSLGDEGADTQYF. The complete variable domain, with remaining parts taken from reference TRBV2 and TRBJ2-3, reads EPEVTQTPSHQVTQMGQEVILRCVPISNHLYFYWYRQILGQKVEFLVSFYNNEISEKSEIFDDQFSVERPDGSNFTLKIRSTKLEDSAMYFCASSDSLGDEGADTQYFGPGTRLTVL.

The chain links TRBV27 to TRBJ2-5, with 10 bases fitting TRBD1. Germline V gene data show CDR1 as MNHEY and CDR2 as SMNVEV (reference sequence). This CDR3 is 14 amino acids long. Trimming at V came to 8 bases and at J to 12 bases, leaving 15 bases not matched to a gene. CDR3 sequence (DNA): TGTGCCAGCCGCCTATCAACCGGGACAGGGGAAAAGTACTTC. Translation: CASRLSTGTGEKYF.

This rearrangement joins TRBV4-3 to TRBJ2-6; D uncertain. Germline V gene sequence: CDR1 LGHNA, CDR2 YSLEER. Trimming left V 0 bases short and J 0 bases short, with 12 bases between. The CDR3 is 18 amino acids. DNA of the CDR3: TGCGCCAGCAGCCAAGAGGTAGCCACCCTCTCTGGGGCCAACGTCCTGACTTTC. Protein product: CASSQEVATLSGANVLTF.

The chain joins TRBV11-3 to TRBJ2-3; a possible D gene is TRBD2 (7 bases). Trimming took off 5 bases at V and 2 bases at J, with 20 bases between the two ends. CDR1 and CDR2 from the germline V gene are SGHNT and YENEEA. The CDR3 extends over 17 amino acids. CDR3 DNA sequence: TGTGCCAGCAGCCGCCAGGGGAGCGGGGCCGACACAGATACGCAGTATTTT. Protein sequence: CASSRQGSGADTDTQYF.

The chain is built from TRBV27 and TRBJ2-3; the match to TRBD2 covers 10 bases. The ends lost 4 bases at V and 1 base at J; junction bases unmatched: 8. The CDR3 runs 17 residues. Germline-derived CDR1 and CDR2 are MNHEY and SMNVEV (reference sequence). In nucleotides, the CDR3 is TGTGCCAGCAGTTCCCAGCGGGGGGGAAGGGGCACAGATACGCAGTATTTT. This encodes CASSSQRGGRGTDTQYF.

This clone was seen only once. The rearrangement uses TRBV4-3 and TRBJ2-2; D gene unclear. The CDR3 length is 17 residues. V lost 1 base and J lost 0, with 12 bases in between. Germline CDR1 and CDR2: LGHNA and YSLEER. Here the CDR3 DNA reads TGCGCCAGCAGCCAAGGAGTCGGTTCCGCGAACACCGGGGAGCTGTTTTTT. This encodes CASSQGVGSANTGELFF.

The rearrangement links TRBV19 to TRBJ2-7; 12 nucleotides match TRBD2. J lost 3 bases, V lost 3 bases, and 9 bases had no gene match. The CDR3 is 17 amino acids. Germline assignment: CDR1 LNHDA and CDR2 SQIVND (reference sequence). The CDR3 is CASSIPLTSGGLYEQYF. DNA for the CDR3: TGTGCCAGTAGTATTCCCCTCACTAGCGGGGGGCTCTACGAGCAGTACTTC. Drawing the rest from reference TRBV19 and TRBJ2-7, the complete variable domain is DGGITQSPKYLFRKEGQNVTLSCEQNLNHDAMYWYRQDPGQGLRLIYYSQIVNDFQKGDIAEGYSVSREKKESFPLTVTSAQKNPTAFYLCASSIPLTSGGLYEQYFGPGTRLTVT.

This chain links TRBV27 with TRBJ2-3; tentative D call: TRBD2 (7 bases). V lost 1 base, J lost 4 bases, and 15 bases lay in between. The length of the CDR3 is 16 residues. Germline V gene data show CDR1 as MNHEY and CDR2 as SMNVEV (reference sequence). CDR3 loop: CASSLFVGGLADTQYF. CDR3 coding DNA: TGTGCCAGCAGTTTATTTGTGGGGGGGCTGGCAGATACGCAGTATTTT.